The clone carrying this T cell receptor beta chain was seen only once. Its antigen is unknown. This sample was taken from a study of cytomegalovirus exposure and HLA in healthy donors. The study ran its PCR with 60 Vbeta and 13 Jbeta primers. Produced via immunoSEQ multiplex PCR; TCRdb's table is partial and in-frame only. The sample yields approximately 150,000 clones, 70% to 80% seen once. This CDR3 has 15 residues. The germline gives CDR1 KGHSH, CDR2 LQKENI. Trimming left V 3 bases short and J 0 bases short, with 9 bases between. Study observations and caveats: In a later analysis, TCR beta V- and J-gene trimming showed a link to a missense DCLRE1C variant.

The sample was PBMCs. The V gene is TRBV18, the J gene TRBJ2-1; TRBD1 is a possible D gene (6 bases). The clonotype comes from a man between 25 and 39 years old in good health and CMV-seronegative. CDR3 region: CASSPDRRSYNEQFF. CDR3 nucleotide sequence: TGTGCCAGCTCACCCGACAGGCGCTCCTACAATGAGCAGTTCTTC. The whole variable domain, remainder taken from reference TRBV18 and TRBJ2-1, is NAGVMQNPRHLVRRRGQEARLRCSPMKGHSHVYWYRQLPEEGLKFMVYLQKENIIDESGMPKERFSAEFPKEGPSILRIQQVVRGDSAAYFCASSPDRRSYNEQFFGPGTRLTVL.